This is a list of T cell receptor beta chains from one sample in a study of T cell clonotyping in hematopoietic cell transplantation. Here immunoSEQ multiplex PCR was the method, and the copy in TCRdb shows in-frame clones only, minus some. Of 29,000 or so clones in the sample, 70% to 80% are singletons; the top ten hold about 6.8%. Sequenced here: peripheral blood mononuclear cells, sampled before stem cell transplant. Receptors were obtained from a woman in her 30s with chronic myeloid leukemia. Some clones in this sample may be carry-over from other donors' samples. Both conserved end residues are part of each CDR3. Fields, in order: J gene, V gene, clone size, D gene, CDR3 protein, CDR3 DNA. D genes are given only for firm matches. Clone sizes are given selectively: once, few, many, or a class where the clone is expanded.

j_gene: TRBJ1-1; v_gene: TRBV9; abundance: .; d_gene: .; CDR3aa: CASSPPSRGSNTEAFF; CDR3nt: TGTGCCAGCAGCCCTCCCTCGCGGGGCTCGAACACTGAAGCTTTCTTT
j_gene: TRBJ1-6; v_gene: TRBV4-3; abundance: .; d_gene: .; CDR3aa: CASSLDLAGGSPLHF; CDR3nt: TGCGCCAGCAGCCTCGACCTGGCGGGGGGTTCACCCCTCCACTTT
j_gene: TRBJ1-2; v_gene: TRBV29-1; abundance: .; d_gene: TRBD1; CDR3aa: CSVARTGTEGYTF; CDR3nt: TGCAGCGTTGCAAGGACAGGGACGGAAGGCTACACCTTC
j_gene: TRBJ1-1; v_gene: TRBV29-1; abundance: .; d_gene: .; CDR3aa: CSVWTASEAFF; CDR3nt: TGCAGCGTCTGGACAGCCAGTGAAGCTTTCTTT
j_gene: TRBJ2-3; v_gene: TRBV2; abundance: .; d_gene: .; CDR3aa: CASRVLRGTQYF; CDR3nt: TGTGCCAGCAGGGTTCTTAGGGGTACGCAGTATTTT
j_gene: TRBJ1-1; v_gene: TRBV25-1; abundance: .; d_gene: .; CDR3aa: CASSVQMNTEAFF; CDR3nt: TGTGCCAGCAGTGTACAGATGAACACTGAAGCTTTCTTT
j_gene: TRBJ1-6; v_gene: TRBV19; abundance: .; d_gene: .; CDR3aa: CASIEEAGNNSPLHF; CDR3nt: TGTGCCAGTATCGAGGAGGCGGGGAATAATTCACCCCTCCACTTT
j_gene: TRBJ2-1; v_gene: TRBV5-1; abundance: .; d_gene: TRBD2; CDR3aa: CASSSSGVNNEQFF; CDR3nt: TGCGCCAGCAGCTCTAGCGGGGTCAACAATGAGCAGTTCTTC
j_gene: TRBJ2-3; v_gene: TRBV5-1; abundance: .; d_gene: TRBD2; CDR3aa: CASSFAGGVVDTQYF; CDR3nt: TGCGCCAGCAGCTTTGCGGGGGGGGTTGTAGATACGCAGTATTTT
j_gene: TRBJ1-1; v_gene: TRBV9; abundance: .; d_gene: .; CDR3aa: CASSVAGYTEAFF; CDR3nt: TGTGCCAGCAGCGTAGCGGGATACACTGAAGCTTTCTTT
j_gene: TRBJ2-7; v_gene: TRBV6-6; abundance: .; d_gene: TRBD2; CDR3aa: CASSYSGRGQTYEQYF; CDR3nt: TGTGCCAGCAGTTACTCGGGGAGGGGCCAAACCTACGAGCAGTACTTC
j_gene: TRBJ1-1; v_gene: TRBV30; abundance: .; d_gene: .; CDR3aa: CAWSVHSNTEAFF; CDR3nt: TGTGCCTGGAGTGTACATTCGAACACTGAAGCTTTCTTT
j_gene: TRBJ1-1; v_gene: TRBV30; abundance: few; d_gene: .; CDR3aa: CAWKIGAEAFF; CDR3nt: TGTGCCTGGAAAATTGGGGCTGAAGCTTTCTTT
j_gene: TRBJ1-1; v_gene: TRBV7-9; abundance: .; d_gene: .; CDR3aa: CASSLARVTSEAFF; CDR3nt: TGTGCCAGCAGCTTAGCACGGGTAACGTCTGAAGCTTTCTTT
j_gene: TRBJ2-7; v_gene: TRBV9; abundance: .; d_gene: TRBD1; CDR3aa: CASSVGQAFSYEQYF; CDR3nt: TGTGCCAGCAGCGTCGGACAGGCTTTCTCCTACGAGCAGTACTTC
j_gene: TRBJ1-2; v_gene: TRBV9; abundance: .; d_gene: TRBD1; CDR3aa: CASSVGGPGGNYGYTF; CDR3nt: TGTGCCAGCAGCGTAGGGGGCCCAGGGGGCAACTATGGCTACACCTTC
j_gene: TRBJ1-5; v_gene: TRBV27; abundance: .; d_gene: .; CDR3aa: CASSLGSGNGQPQHF; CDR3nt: TGTGCCAGCAGTTTAGGTTCAGGGAACGGACAGCCCCAGCATTTT
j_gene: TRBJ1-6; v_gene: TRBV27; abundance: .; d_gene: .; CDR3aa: CASRSGQGNSPLHF; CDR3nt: TGTGCCAGCAGATCGGGCCAAGGTAATTCACCCCTCCACTTT
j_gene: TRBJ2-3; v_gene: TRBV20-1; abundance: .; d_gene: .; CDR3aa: CSANRDTQYF; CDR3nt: TGCAGTGCTAACAGAGATACGCAGTATTTT
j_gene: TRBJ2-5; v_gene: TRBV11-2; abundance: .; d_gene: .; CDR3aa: CASALRGQETQYF; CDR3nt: TGTGCCAGCGCCCTCAGGGGCCAAGAGACCCAGTACTTC
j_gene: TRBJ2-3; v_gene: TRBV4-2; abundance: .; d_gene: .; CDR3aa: CASSQDTVGTDTQYF; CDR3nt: TGTGCCAGCAGCCAAGATACGGTAGGGACAGATACGCAGTATTTT
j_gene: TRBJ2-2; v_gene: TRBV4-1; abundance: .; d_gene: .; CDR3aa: CASSQEGGMFGTGELFF; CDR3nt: TGCGCCAGCAGCCAAGAAGGGGGGATGTTTGGCACCGGGGAGCTGTTTTTT
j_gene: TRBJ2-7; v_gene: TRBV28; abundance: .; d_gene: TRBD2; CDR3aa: CASSLISGIGEQYF; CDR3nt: TGTGCCAGCAGTCTGATTAGCGGGATTGGAGAGCAGTACTTC
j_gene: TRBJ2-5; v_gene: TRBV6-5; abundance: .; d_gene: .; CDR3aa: CASYGPNLKTQYF; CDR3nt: TGTGCCAGCTATGGGCCTAATCTTAAGACCCAGTACTTC
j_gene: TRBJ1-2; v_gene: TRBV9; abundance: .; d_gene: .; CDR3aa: CASSAAGKYGYTF; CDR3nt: TGTGCCAGCAGCGCGGCAGGGAAATATGGCTACACCTTC
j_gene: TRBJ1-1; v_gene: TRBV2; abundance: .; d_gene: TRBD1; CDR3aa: CASRTGMNTEAFF; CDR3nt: TGTGCCAGCAGGACAGGGATGAACACTGAAGCTTTCTTT
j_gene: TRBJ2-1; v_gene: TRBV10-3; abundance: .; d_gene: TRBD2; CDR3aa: CAISESGGTYNEQFF; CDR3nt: TGTGCCATCAGTGAAAGCGGGGGAACCTACAATGAGCAGTTCTTC
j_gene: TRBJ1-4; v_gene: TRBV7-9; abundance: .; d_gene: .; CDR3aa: CASSLGDGARRRDIGFF; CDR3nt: TGTGCCAGCAGCTTGGGAGACGGGGCCCGCAGACGCGACATTGGGTTTTTT
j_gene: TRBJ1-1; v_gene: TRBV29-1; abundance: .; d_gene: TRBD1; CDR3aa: CSVTRWDSWTEAFF; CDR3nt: TGCAGCGTTACCAGGTGGGACAGCTGGACTGAAGCTTTCTTT
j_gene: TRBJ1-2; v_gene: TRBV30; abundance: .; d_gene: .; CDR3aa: CAWSWQGYGYTF; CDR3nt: TGTGCCTGGAGTTGGCAGGGCTATGGCTACACCTTC
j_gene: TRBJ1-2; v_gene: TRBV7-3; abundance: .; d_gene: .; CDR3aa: CASSLTSAGEEYNF; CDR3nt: TGTGCCAGCAGCTTAACGTCGGCAGGAGAGGAATACAACTTC
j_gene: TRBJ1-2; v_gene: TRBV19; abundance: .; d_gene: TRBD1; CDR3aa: CASTTDRAVDGYTF; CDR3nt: TGTGCCAGTACTACTGACAGGGCGGTGGATGGCTACACCTTC
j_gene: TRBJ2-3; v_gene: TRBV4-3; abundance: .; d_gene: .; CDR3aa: CASSQGGNYNTDTQYF; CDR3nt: TGCGCCAGCAGCCAAGGAGGGAACTACAACACAGATACGCAGTATTTT
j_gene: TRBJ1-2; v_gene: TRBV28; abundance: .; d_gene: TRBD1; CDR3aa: CASSLSRTGYGYTF; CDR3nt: TGTGCCAGCAGCCTCTCCCGGACAGGGTATGGCTACACCTTC
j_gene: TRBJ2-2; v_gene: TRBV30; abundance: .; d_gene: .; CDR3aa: CAWSVPAVGGGELFF; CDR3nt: TGTGCCTGGAGTGTACCCGCTGTTGGGGGAGGGGAGCTGTTTTTT